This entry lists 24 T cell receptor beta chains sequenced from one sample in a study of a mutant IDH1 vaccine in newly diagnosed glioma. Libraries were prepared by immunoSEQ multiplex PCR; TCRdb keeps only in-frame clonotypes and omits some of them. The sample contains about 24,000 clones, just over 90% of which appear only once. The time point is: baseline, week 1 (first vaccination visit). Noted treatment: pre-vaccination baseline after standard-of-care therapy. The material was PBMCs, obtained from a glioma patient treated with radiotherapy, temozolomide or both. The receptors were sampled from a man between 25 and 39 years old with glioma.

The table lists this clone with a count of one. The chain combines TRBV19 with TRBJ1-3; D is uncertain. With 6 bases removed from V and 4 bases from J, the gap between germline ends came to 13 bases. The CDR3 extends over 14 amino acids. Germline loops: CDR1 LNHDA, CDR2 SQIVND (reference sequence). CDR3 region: CASSLHGEGNTIYF. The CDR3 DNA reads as TGTGCCAGTAGCCTACACGGGGAAGGAAACACCATATATTTT.

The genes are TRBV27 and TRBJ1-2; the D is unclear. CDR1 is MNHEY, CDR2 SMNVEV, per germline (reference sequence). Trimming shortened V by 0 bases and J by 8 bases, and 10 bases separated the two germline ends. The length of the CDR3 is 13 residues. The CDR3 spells CASSLSVNGGYTF. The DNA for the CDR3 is TGTGCCAGCAGTTTATCGGTAAACGGGGGCTACACCTTC.

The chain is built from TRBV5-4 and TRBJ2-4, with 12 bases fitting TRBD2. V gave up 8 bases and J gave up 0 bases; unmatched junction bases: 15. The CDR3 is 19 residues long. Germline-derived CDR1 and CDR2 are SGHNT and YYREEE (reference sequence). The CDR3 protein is CASPRGGLAGTLAKNIQYF. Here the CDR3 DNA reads TGTGCCAGTCCCAGGGGCGGACTAGCGGGAACACTAGCCAAAAACATTCAGTACTTC.

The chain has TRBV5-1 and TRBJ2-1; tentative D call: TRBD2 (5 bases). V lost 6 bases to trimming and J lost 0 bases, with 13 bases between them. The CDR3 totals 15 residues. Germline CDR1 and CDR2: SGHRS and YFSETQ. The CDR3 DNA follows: TGCGCCAGCAACCCAGCGGCGAGCTCCTACAATGAGCAGTTCTTC. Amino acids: CASNPAASSYNEQFF.

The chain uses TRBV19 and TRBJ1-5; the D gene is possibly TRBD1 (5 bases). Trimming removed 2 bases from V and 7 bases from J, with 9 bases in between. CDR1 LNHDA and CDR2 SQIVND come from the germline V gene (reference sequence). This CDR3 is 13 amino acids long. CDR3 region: CASSIWGDQPQHF. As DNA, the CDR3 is TGTGCCAGTAGTATATGGGGGGACCAGCCCCAGCATTTT.

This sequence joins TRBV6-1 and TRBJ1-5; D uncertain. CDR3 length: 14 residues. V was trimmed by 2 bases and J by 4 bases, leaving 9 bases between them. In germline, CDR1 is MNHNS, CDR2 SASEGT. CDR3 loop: CASSERHPNQPQHF. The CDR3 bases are TGTGCCAGCAGTGAACGGCACCCAAATCAGCCCCAGCATTTT.

The CDR3 region has the DNA TGTGCCAGTCACGGGGGGCTCGGTTGGAAACTGTTTTTT. Encoded protein: CASHGGLGWKLFF. The chain combines TRBV7-9 with TRBJ1-4; maybe TRBD1 (6 bases). The CDR3 has 13 residues. Germline V CDR1 and CDR2: SEHNR, FQNEAQ (reference sequence). Trimming shortened V by 9 bases and J by 11 bases, and 19 bases separated the two germline ends.

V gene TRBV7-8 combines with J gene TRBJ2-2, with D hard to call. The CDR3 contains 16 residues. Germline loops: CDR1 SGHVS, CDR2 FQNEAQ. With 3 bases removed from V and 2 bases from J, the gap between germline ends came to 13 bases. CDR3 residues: CASSFQVFTNTGELFF. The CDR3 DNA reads TGTGCCAGCAGCTTTCAGGTCTTTACAAACACCGGGGAGCTGTTTTTT.

CDR3 in amino acids: CATYRGGDNYGYTF. The CDR3 DNA reads TGTGCCACCTACAGGGGGGGAGATAACTATGGCTACACCTTC. The J gene is TRBJ1-2, the V gene TRBV6-5; the match to TRBD1 covers 8 bases. This CDR3 is built from 14 residues. Trimming at V came to 10 bases and at J to 1 base, leaving 8 bases not matched to a gene. In germline, CDR1 is MNHEY, CDR2 SVGAGI.

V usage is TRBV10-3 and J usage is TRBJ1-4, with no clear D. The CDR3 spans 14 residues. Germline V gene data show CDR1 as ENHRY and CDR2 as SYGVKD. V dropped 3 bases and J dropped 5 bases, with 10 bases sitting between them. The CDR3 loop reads CAISDAQANEKLFF. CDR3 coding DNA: TGTGCCATCAGTGATGCTCAGGCGAATGAAAAACTGTTTTTT.

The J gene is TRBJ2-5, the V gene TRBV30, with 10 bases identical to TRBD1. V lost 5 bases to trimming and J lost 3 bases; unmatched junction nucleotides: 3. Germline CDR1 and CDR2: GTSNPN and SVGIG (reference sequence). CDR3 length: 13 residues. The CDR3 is CAWEGQGEETQYF. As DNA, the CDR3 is TGTGCCTGGGAAGGACAGGGGGAAGAGACCCAGTACTTC.

CDR3 in amino acids: CASSLEMGGNQPQHF. As DNA, the CDR3 is TGTGCCAGCAGCTTGGAAATGGGGGGCAATCAGCCCCAGCATTTT. V usage is TRBV5-8 and J usage is TRBJ1-5; D perhaps matches TRBD1 (5 bases). Trimming removed 0 bases at V and 2 bases at J, with 9 bases between. Per germline, CDR1 SGHTS and CDR2 YDEGEE. The CDR3 runs to 15 residues.

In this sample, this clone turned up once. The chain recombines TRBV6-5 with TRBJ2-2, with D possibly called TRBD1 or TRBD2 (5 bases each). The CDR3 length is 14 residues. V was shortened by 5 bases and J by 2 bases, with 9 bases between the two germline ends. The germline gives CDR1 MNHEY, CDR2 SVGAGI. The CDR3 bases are TGTGCCAGCAGTCGGGACGGTAACACCGGGGAGCTGTTTTTT. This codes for CASSRDGNTGELFF.

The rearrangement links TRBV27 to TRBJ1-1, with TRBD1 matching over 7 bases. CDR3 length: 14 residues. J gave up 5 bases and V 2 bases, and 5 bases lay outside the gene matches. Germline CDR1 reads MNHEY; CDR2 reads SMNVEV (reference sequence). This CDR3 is CASSLEGARTEAFF. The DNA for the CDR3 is TGTGCCAGCAGTTTAGAGGGGGCGAGGACTGAAGCTTTCTTT.

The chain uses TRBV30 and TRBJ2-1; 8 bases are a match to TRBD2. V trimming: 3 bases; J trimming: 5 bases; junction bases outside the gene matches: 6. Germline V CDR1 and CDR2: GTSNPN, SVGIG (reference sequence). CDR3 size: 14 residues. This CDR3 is CAWSAGTRHNEQFF. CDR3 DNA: TGTGCCTGGAGCGCCGGGACTAGGCACAATGAGCAGTTCTTC.

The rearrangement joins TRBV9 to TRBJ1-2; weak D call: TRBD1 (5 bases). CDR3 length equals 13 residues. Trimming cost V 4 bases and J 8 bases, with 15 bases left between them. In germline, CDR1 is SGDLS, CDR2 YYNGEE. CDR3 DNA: TGTGCCAGCAGCCCCCTAGCCAGGGCCGGCTACACCTTC. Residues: CASSPLARAGYTF.

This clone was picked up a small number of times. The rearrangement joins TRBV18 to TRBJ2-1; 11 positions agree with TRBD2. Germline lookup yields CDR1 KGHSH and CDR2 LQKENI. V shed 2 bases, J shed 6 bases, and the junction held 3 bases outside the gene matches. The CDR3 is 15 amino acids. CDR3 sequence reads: CASSPNLAGGNEQFF. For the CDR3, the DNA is TGTGCCAGCTCACCAAATCTAGCGGGAGGCAATGAGCAGTTCTTC.

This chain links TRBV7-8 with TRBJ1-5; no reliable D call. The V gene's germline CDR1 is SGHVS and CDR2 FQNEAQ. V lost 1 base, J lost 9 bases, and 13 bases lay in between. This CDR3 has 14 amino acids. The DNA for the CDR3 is TGTGCCAGCAGCTTAGAAGCCCTACAGATGCCCCAGCATTTT. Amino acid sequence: CASSLEALQMPQHF.

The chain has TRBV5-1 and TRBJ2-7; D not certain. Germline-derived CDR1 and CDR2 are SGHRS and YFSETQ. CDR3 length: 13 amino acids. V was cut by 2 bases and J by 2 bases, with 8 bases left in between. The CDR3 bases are TGCGCCAGCAGCTTATATCCTACCTACGAGCAGTACTTC. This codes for CASSLYPTYEQYF.

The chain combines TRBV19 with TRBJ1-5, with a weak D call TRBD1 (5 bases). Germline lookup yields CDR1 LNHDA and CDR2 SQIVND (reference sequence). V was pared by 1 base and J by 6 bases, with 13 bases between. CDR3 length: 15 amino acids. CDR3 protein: CASSIGREWIQPQHF. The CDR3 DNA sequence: TGTGCCAGTAGTATAGGCAGGGAGTGGATTCAGCCCCAGCATTTT.

DNA of the CDR3: TGTGCCAGCAGCTCGCGGGATATAAACAGGGACCACGAGCAGTACTTC. This gives the protein CASSSRDINRDHEQYF. The chain couples TRBV5-6 to TRBJ2-7; the D call may be TRBD1 or TRBD2 (6 bases each). CDR3 size: 16 residues. V was trimmed by 3 bases and J by 5 bases, leaving 21 bases between them. Germline CDR1 is SGHDT and CDR2 is YYEEEE.

Here the CDR3 DNA reads TGTGCCAGCAGCCAAGATTACAGATCCCCTAATGAAAAACTGTTTTTT. Residues: CASSQDYRSPNEKLFF. The rearrangement uses TRBV14 and TRBJ1-4; D is ambiguous. Germline V gene sequence: CDR1 SGHDN, CDR2 FVKESK. Between the trimmed V and J ends, which lost 0 bases and 3 bases, there was a span of 11 bases. The CDR3 totals 16 residues. Based on the CDR3 plus reference TRBV14 and TRBJ1-4, the full variable domain is EAGVTQFPSHSVIEKGQTVTLRCDPISGHDNLYWYRRVMGKEIKFLLHFVKESKQDESGMPNNRFLAERTGGTYSTLKVQPAELEDSGVYFCASSQDYRSPNEKLFFGSGTQLSVL.

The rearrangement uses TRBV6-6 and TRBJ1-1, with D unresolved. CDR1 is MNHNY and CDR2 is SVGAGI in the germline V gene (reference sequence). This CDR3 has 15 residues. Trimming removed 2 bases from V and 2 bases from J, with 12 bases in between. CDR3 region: CASSYRPVRNTEAFF. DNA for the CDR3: TGTGCCAGCAGTTACCGTCCGGTGAGAAACACTGAAGCTTTCTTT.

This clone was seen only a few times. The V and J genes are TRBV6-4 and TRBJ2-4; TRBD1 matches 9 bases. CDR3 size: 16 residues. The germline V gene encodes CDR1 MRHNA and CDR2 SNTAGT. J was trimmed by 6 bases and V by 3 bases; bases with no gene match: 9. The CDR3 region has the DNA TGTGCCAGCAGTGAGTCCTTCACAGGGGGCCGAAACATTCAGTACTTC. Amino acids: CASSESFTGGRNIQYF.